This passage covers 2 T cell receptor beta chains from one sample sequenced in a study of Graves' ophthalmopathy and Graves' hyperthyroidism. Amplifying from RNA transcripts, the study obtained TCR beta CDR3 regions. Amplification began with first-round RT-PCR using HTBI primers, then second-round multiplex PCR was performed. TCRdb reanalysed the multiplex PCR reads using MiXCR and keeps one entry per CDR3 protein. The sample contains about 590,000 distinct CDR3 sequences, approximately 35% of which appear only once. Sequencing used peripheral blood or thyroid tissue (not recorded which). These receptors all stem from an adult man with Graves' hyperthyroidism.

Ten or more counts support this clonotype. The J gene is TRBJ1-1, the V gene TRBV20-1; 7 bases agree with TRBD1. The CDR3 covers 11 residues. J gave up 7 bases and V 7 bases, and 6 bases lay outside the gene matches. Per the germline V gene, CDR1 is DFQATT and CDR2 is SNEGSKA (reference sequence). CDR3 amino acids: CSVRQGGEAFF. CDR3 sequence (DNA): TGCAGTGTTCGACAGGGCGGTGAAGCTTTCTTT.

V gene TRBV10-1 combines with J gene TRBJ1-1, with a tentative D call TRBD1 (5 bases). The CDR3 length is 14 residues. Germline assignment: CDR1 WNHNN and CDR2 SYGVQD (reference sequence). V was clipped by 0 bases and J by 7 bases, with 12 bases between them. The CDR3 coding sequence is TGCGCCAGCAGTGAGTCCCCGGGACGGCTTGAAGCTTTCTTT. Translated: CASSESPGRLEAFF.